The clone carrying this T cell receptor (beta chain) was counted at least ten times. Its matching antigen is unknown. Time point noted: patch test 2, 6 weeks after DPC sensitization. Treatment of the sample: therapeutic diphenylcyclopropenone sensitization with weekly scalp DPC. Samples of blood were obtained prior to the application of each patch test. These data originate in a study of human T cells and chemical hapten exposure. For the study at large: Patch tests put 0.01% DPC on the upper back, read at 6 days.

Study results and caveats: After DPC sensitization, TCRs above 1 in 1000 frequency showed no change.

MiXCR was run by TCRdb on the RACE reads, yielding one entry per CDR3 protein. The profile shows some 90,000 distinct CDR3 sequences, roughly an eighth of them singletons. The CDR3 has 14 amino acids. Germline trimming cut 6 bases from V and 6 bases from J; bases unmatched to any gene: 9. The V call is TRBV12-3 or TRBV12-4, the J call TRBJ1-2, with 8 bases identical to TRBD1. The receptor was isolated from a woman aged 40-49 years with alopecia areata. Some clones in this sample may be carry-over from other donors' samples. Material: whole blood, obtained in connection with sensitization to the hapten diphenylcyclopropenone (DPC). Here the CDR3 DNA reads TGTGCCAGCAGGTCAGGGGGCGCATATGATGGCTACACCTTC. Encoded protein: CASRSGGAYDGYTF.